A single sample gave rise to the 21 T cell receptor beta chains below, sequenced in a study of Ad26.COV2.S vaccination and SARS-CoV-2 variants. The assay was immunoSEQ multiplex PCR, and TCRdb's table has in-frame clones only and misses some. The table includes some 410,000 clones, approximately 90% detected once. Treatment defined: 15 to 20 received Ad26.COV2.S at low or high dose, single or two shots; roughly 5 received placebo; per-sample allocation not given. Samples analyzed were those drawn on day 63 after the first vaccine or placebo injection. The material was peripheral blood, obtained in a trial of Ad26.COV2.S vaccine versus placebo. The source is a person between 18 and 59 years old who received the Ad26.COV2.S COVID-19 vaccine or a placebo.

The V call is TRBV7-2, the J call TRBJ1-1, with D perhaps matching TRBD1 (5 bases). Trimming cost V 5 bases and J 7 bases, with 20 bases left between them. CDR1 SGHTA and CDR2 FQGNSA come from the germline V gene. This CDR3 region has 15 residues. The CDR3 is CASSLDGSGGLEAFF. The CDR3 region has the DNA TGTGCCAGCAGCCTGGATGGGTCGGGGGGACTTGAAGCTTTCTTT.

For the CDR3, the DNA is TGTGCCAGCAGCTTACATCTGGGGCCAAGCACAGATACGCAGTATTTT. Translation: CASSLHLGPSTDTQYF. The V call is TRBV7-2, the J call TRBJ2-3; a possible D gene is TRBD1 (5 bases). From germline, CDR1 is SGHTA and CDR2 FQGNSA. The CDR3 loop spans 16 amino acids. Trimming cost V 2 bases and J 0 bases, with 12 bases left between them.

The chain joins TRBV4-1 to TRBJ1-2; D is unclear. The ends were cut back, 0 bases at V and 8 bases at J, with 19 bases in the middle. This CDR3 comprises 16 residues. Per germline, CDR1 MGHRA and CDR2 YSYEKL. CDR3 sequence: CASSQDLGRRLGGYTF. CDR3 sequence (DNA): TGCGCCAGCAGCCAAGACTTAGGTCGCCGGCTGGGCGGCTACACCTTC.

This chain uses TRBV27 with TRBJ2-7, with D tentatively TRBD2 (5 bases). The CDR3 loop spans 14 amino acids. CDR1 is MNHEY and CDR2 is SMNVEV in the germline V gene (reference sequence). V lost 6 bases and J 5 bases, leaving 17 bases between the germline ends. The CDR3 reads CASSRLGEGHEQYF. CDR3 bases: TGTGCCAGCAGCCGCCTGGGTGAGGGCCACGAGCAGTACTTC.

V usage is TRBV2 and J usage is TRBJ2-2; 8 nucleotides line up with TRBD2. Unmatched junction bases numbered 13, after V lost 8 bases and J lost 5 bases. Germline values: CDR1 SNHLY, CDR2 FYNNEI. The CDR3 extends over 16 amino acids. CDR3 bases: TGTGCCAGCGTCTCCACGGGGGGGCCGGGTACCGGGGAGCTGTTTTTT. Protein product: CASVSTGGPGTGELFF.

Regarding this clone: The same CDR3 can be traced to other DNA sequences in this sample. The rearrangement uses TRBV20-1 and TRBJ2-7, with no clear D. The ends were cut back, 6 bases at V and 4 bases at J, with 10 bases in the middle. This CDR3 has 11 amino acids. Germline V gene sequence: CDR1 DFQATT, CDR2 SNEGSKA (reference sequence). The CDR3 region has the DNA TGCAGTGCAGATTTGGGTTACGAGCAGTACTTC. Amino acids: CSADLGYEQYF.

This clone was observed a single time. The chain is built from TRBV11-2 and TRBJ1-2; D possibly corresponds to TRBD1 (6 bases). The germline V gene encodes CDR1 SGHAT and CDR2 FQNNGV. V lost 2 bases to trimming and J lost 2 bases, with 18 bases between them. This CDR3 comprises 17 residues. CDR3 in amino acids: CASSLRGMEGANYGYTF. In DNA, the CDR3 is TGTGCCAGCAGCTTAAGGGGGATGGAGGGCGCAAACTATGGCTACACCTTC.

V gene TRBV5-6 combines with J gene TRBJ1-2, with D hard to call. The V and J ends lost 1 base and 5 bases respectively, with 24 bases between them. The CDR3 has 18 residues. CDR1 SGHDT and CDR2 YYEEEE come from the germline V gene. The CDR3 DNA sequence: TGTGCCAGCAGCTTGATGGCAGTCCTCCGGATCTCTAGTTATGGCTACACCTTC. Its translation is CASSLMAVLRISSYGYTF.

This clone has a handful of counts. This chain joins TRBV6-5 and TRBJ1-5, with 7 bases identical to TRBD1. The V gene end was trimmed by 6 bases and the J gene end by 11 bases; junction bases not matched to a gene: 16. The germline V gene has CDR1 MNHEY and CDR2 SVGAGI. This CDR3 comprises 15 residues. DNA for the CDR3: TGTGCCAGCAGCATCGACAGGGTTCTTTCGTTGGCCCAGCATTTT. This sequence encodes CASSIDRVLSLAQHF.

The chain recombines TRBV7-2 with TRBJ1-2; 7 bases are shared with TRBD1. CDR1 and CDR2 (germline): SGHTA, FQGNSA. The CDR3 runs 13 residues. The ends lost 6 bases at V and 8 bases at J; junction bases unmatched: 9. DNA for the CDR3: TGTGCCAGCAGTCCTTGGGACAGACAGGGCTACACCTTC. It encodes CASSPWDRQGYTF.

This chain connects TRBV29-1 to TRBJ2-5, with TRBD1 matching 8 bases. This CDR3 comprises 12 residues. The germline V gene encodes CDR1 SQVTM and CDR2 ANQGSEA. J lost 4 bases, V lost 6 bases, and 4 bases had no gene match. As DNA, the CDR3 is TGCAGCGTCGACAGGGGCGGAGAGACCCAGTACTTC. Translated: CSVDRGGETQYF.

The V and J genes are TRBV7-6 and TRBJ2-5, with D unresolved. CDR3 length: 15 amino acids. From germline, CDR1 is SGHVS and CDR2 FNYEAQ. Trimming removed 5 bases from V and 0 bases from J, with 13 bases in between. CDR3 residues: CASSPRHLNQETQYF. The CDR3 DNA follows: TGTGCCAGCAGCCCACGGCACCTAAACCAAGAGACCCAGTACTTC.

The V gene is TRBV15, the J gene TRBJ1-1; D remains ambiguous. The germline CDR1 and CDR2 sequences are LNHNV and YYDKDF (reference sequence). Trimming cost V 0 bases and J 1 base, with 6 bases left between them. There are 14 residues in the CDR3. CDR3 protein: CATSRDGPNTEAFF. CDR3 nucleotide sequence: TGTGCCACCAGCAGAGACGGGCCGAACACTGAAGCTTTCTTT.

The V and J genes are TRBV7-2 and TRBJ2-3, with a possible D match to TRBD2 (5 bases). There are 13 residues in the CDR3. Per the germline V gene, CDR1 is SGHTA and CDR2 is FQGNSA. V lost 6 bases to trimming and J lost 4 bases, with 11 bases between them. In DNA form, the CDR3 reads TGTGCCAGCAGACACGAGGGTGCAGATACGCAGTATTTT. Protein: CASRHEGADTQYF.

V usage is TRBV15 and J usage is TRBJ2-5; 8 bases match TRBD2. J was trimmed by 4 bases and V by 3 bases; bases with no gene match: 10. CDR1 and CDR2 from the germline V gene are LNHNV and YYDKDF (reference sequence). CDR3 size: 16 residues. The CDR3 nucleotides are TGTGCCACCAGCAGTCCGCCGGGACTAGGAAGAGAGACCCAGTACTTC. As protein: CATSSPPGLGRETQYF.

The rearrangement joins TRBV6-5 to TRBJ2-5; 9 nucleotides agree with TRBD2. J lost 4 bases, V lost 7 bases, and 10 bases had no gene match. CDR1 is MNHEY and CDR2 is SVGAGI in the germline V gene. The CDR3 sequence is 15 residues long. The CDR3 sequence is CASTLRSGGRETQYF. CDR3 bases: TGTGCCAGCACCCTACGTAGCGGGGGTAGAGAGACCCAGTACTTC.

V gene TRBV2 combines with J gene TRBJ2-1; 7 bases are a match to TRBD1. Germline V CDR1 and CDR2: SNHLY, FYNNEI. The V and J ends lost 5 bases and 5 bases, in that order; junction bases with no gene match: 3. The CDR3 is made up of 13 amino acids. The CDR3 DNA reads as TGTGCCAGCAGTAGGGACAGACACAATGAGCAGTTCTTC. It encodes CASSRDRHNEQFF.

The V and J genes are TRBV4-3 and TRBJ2-6, with 8 bases aligning to TRBD1. Germline V gene data show CDR1 as LGHNA and CDR2 as YSLEER. V shed 3 bases and J 1 base; nucleotides not matched to a gene: 5. The length of the CDR3 is 17 residues. The CDR3 reads CASSQSGGGSGANVLTF. For the CDR3, the DNA is TGCGCCAGCAGCCAGTCAGGGGGCGGGTCTGGGGCCAACGTCCTGACTTTC.

CDR3 nucleotides: TGTGCCAGCAGCACGAGGACTAGCGGGTTCTACGAGCAGTACTTC. Encoded protein: CASSTRTSGFYEQYF. V gene TRBV7-9 combines with J gene TRBJ2-7, with 11 bases lining up with TRBD2. Germline CDR1 SEHNR, CDR2 FQNEAQ (reference sequence). V lost 5 bases, J lost 3 bases, and 6 bases stayed unmatched. This CDR3 spans 15 amino acids.

The genes are TRBV10-1 and TRBJ2-4; 11 nucleotides align to TRBD1. The CDR3 is made up of 16 amino acids. Germline CDR1 WNHNN, CDR2 SYGVQD (reference sequence). Trimming took 6 bases from V and 0 from J; bases not matched to a gene: 4. This CDR3 is CASSQGQGAAKNIQYF. The CDR3 coding sequence is TGCGCCAGCAGCCAAGGACAGGGGGCAGCCAAAAACATTCAGTACTTC.

The V call is TRBV9, the J call TRBJ1-1, with a weak D call TRBD1 (5 bases). The V gene lost 4 bases and the J gene lost 8 bases, with 12 bases spanning the gap. Germline V lookup: CDR1 SGDLS, CDR2 YYNGEE. This CDR3 contains 12 residues. CDR3 sequence reads: CASSPQDREAFF. The CDR3 DNA follows: TGTGCCAGCAGCCCCCAAGACAGAGAAGCTTTCTTT. The full variable domain, completed using reference TRBV9 and TRBJ1-1, is DSGVTQTPKHLITATGQRVTLRCSPRSGDLSVYWYQQSLDQGLQFLIQYYNGEERAKGNILERFSAQQFPDLHSELNLSSLELGDSALYFCASSPQDREAFFGQGTRLTVV.